This T cell receptor (beta chain) was retrieved from a study of blood T cell repertoires in COVID-19. Study-level information: COVID-19 samples, acute and convalescent, were from the United States, Italy and Spain.

Original analysis: The authors estimated nucleated cell counts from reference gene primer amplification. Data came from immunoSEQ multiplex PCR; TCRdb stores just in-frame clones and leaves some out. V, J and clone size are those of that table, while D and trimming were read from the DNA. The profile shows roughly 66,000 clones, 80% to 95% of them singletons. The CDR3 contains 14 residues. The ends lost 5 bases at V and 1 base at J; junction bases unmatched: 4. Germline V lookup: CDR1 LNHDA, CDR2 SQIVND (reference sequence). Sequenced input: peripheral blood. The genes are TRBV19 and TRBJ1-1; 7 positions agree with TRBD1. This TCR was recovered from a human donor with active COVID-19. The donor label of this sample is uncertain. CDR3 in amino acids: CASSLQGQNTEAFF. The CDR3 DNA reads TGTGCCAGTAGTCTACAGGGGCAGAACACTGAAGCTTTCTTT.